These 22 T cell receptor beta chains were all obtained from the same sample, sequenced in a study of shared clonotypes between healthy human individuals. TCRdb keeps only in-frame clones here, not all; method: immunoSEQ multiplex PCR. Of about 2,100,000 clones listed, about 93% are singletons. Naive CD8 isolation took CD45RO-negative cells positively selected for CCR7 and excluded terminally differentiated effector memory CD45RA+ cells. The sample was naive CD8+ T cells from PBMCs. The receptors were sampled from a man younger than 35 in good health. Some clones in this sample may be carry-over from other donors' samples.

This chain links TRBV9 with TRBJ1-4; D is undetermined. V was cut by 0 bases and J by 7 bases, with 13 bases left in between. Germline assignment: CDR1 SGDLS and CDR2 YYNGEE. CDR3 length: 15 amino acids. The CDR3 reads CASSVAEGSREKLFF. The CDR3 nucleotides are TGTGCCAGCAGCGTAGCGGAGGGAAGTCGTGAAAAACTGTTTTTT.

The V call is TRBV4-2, the J call TRBJ2-7; 7 bases are shared with TRBD2. The germline V gene encodes CDR1 LGHNA and CDR2 YNFKEQ. The V segment lost 3 bases and the J segment 2 bases; nucleotides outside the gene matches: 10. There are 16 residues in the CDR3. The chain's CDR3 is CASSQGGIGYTYEQYF. The CDR3, as DNA: TGTGCCAGCAGCCAGGGGGGGATAGGGTACACCTACGAGCAGTACTTC.

This CDR3 is CASSEGVEQYF. The CDR3 nucleotides are TGTGCCAGCAGTGAAGGCGTCGAGCAGTACTTC. This chain joins TRBV2 and TRBJ2-5, with no clear D. TRBJ2-7 matches the DNA end more closely, so the J call is doubtful. The CDR3 length is 11 residues. Germline lookup yields CDR1 SNHLY and CDR2 FYNNEI.

J is TRBJ2-7 and V is TRBV5-4, with 9 bases fitting TRBD1. Per germline, CDR1 SGHNT and CDR2 YYREEE (reference sequence). Unmatched junction bases numbered 7, after V lost 3 bases and J lost 6 bases. This CDR3 comprises 14 residues. The CDR3 reads CASSSTGGPGEQYF. The CDR3, as DNA: TGTGCCAGCAGCTCGACAGGGGGGCCGGGCGAGCAGTACTTC.

J is TRBJ2-7 and V is TRBV7-9, with D possibly matching TRBD2 (6 bases). Germline CDR1 and CDR2: SEHNR and FQNEAQ (reference sequence). V dropped 7 bases and J dropped 5 bases, with 18 bases sitting between them. The CDR3 loop spans 14 amino acids. The CDR3 spells CASTLGGVRNEQYF. In nucleotides, the CDR3 is TGTGCCAGCACACTGGGGGGAGTAAGAAACGAGCAGTACTTC.

The chain carries TRBV5-4 and TRBJ2-7, with 9 bases fitting TRBD2. From germline, CDR1 is SGHNT and CDR2 YYREEE (reference sequence). The CDR3 totals 15 residues. J gave up 0 bases and V 1 base, and 2 bases lay outside the gene matches. The CDR3 coding sequence is TGTGCCAGCAGCTTGAAGCGGGAGGACTCCTACGAGCAGTACTTC. Protein product: CASSLKREDSYEQYF.

Of note for this clone: This CDR3 is also generated by other DNA sequences in the sample. The chain recombines TRBV27 with TRBJ2-1, with 7 bases matching TRBD1. The germline V gene encodes CDR1 MNHEY and CDR2 SMNVEV (reference sequence). V lost 2 bases to trimming and J lost 7 bases; unmatched junction nucleotides: 5. The CDR3 extends over 14 amino acids. The CDR3 sequence is CASSLRGPGNEQFF. The DNA of the CDR3 is TGTGCCAGCAGTTTAAGGGGGCCGGGGAATGAGCAGTTCTTC.

The genes are TRBV11-2 and TRBJ2-1, with D possibly being TRBD2 (6 bases). Between the trimmed V and J ends, which lost 5 bases and 4 bases, there was a span of 18 bases. CDR3 length equals 16 residues. CDR1 SGHAT and CDR2 FQNNGV come from the germline V gene. CDR3 in amino acids: CASSPPPAGFYNEQFF. The CDR3 DNA is TGTGCCAGCAGCCCGCCCCCAGCGGGCTTTTACAATGAGCAGTTCTTC.

This chain links TRBV9 with TRBJ1-1; TRBD1 agrees at 9 bases. Germline lookup yields CDR1 SGDLS and CDR2 YYNGEE. CDR3 length: 14 amino acids. V lost 0 bases and J lost 8; bases outside the gene matches: 5. This CDR3 is CASSVAWTGVEAFF. The CDR3 DNA reads as TGTGCCAGCAGCGTAGCATGGACAGGGGTCGAAGCTTTCTTT.

The rearrangement links TRBV13 to TRBJ1-1; D uncertain. Germline values: CDR1 PRHDT, CDR2 FYEKMQ (reference sequence). The CDR3 is 14 residues long. Trimming took off 1 base at V and 1 base at J, with 7 bases between the two ends. The CDR3 spells CASSLVSGNTEAFF. The CDR3 DNA sequence: TGTGCCAGCAGCTTAGTATCAGGGAACACTGAAGCTTTCTTT.

In this sample, this clone turned up a few times. The chain links TRBV30 to TRBJ1-1; D is possibly TRBD1 (6 bases). The CDR3 sequence is 14 residues long. Germline V gene data show CDR1 as GTSNPN and CDR2 as SVGIG (reference sequence). The V end was cut by 1 base, the J end by 1 base, with 10 bases between. Here the CDR3 DNA reads TGTGCCTGGAGTGGGGGCAGGGGGAACACTGAAGCTTTCTTT. Translation: CAWSGGRGNTEAFF.

The chain combines TRBV11-2 with TRBJ2-7, with a possible D match to TRBD2 (6 bases). V lost 0 bases to trimming and J lost 6 bases, with 15 bases between them. The CDR3 is 15 residues long. Germline CDR1 and CDR2: SGHAT and FQNNGV. The CDR3 spells CASSLESREPPEQYF. The CDR3 DNA is TGTGCCAGCAGCTTAGAATCGCGGGAACCTCCCGAGCAGTACTTC.

This clone was recorded only once. V is TRBV6-5 and J is TRBJ2-5, with D perhaps matching TRBD1 (6 bases). This CDR3 is 16 amino acids long. V shed 2 bases and J shed 1 base, with 14 bases lying between them. CDR1 and CDR2 from the germline V gene are MNHEY and SVGAGI. The chain's CDR3 is CASSYGAYRVQETQYF. CDR3 DNA: TGTGCCAGCAGTTACGGGGCCTACAGGGTCCAAGAGACCCAGTACTTC.

The chain combines TRBV9 with TRBJ2-1, with D unresolved. This CDR3 spans 12 amino acids. CDR1 and CDR2 (germline): SGDLS, YYNGEE. V was cut by 6 bases and J by 10 bases, with 14 bases left in between. The CDR3 DNA reads TGTGCCAGCAACCAAGATCTACAGGAGCAGTTCTTC. Amino acids: CASNQDLQEQFF.

The chain combines TRBV6-6 with TRBJ1-5, with 8 bases matching TRBD1. Germline V lookup: CDR1 MNHNY, CDR2 SVGAGI (reference sequence). Germline trimming cut 5 bases from V and 4 bases from J; bases unmatched to any gene: 7. The CDR3 length is 15 residues. CDR3 bases: TGTGCCAGCAGTCGAGACAGGGGCCCTAATCAGCCCCAGCATTTT. This encodes CASSRDRGPNQPQHF.

The V gene is TRBV12-5, the J gene TRBJ2-2, with a possible D match to TRBD1 (6 bases). V lost 0 bases to trimming and J lost 1 base, with 24 bases between them. This CDR3 comprises 21 residues. The germline V gene encodes CDR1 LGHNT and CDR2 FRNRAP. CDR3 sequence: CASGLVPRNRVEDRNTGELFF. The CDR3 nucleotides read TGTGCTAGTGGTTTGGTCCCCCGGAACAGGGTTGAGGATAGGAACACCGGGGAGCTGTTTTTT.

The rearrangement links TRBV14 to TRBJ1-2, with a weak D call TRBD1 (5 bases). Germline V lookup: CDR1 SGHDN, CDR2 FVKESK. V lost 0 bases to trimming and J lost 8 bases, with 19 bases between them. The CDR3 extends over 16 amino acids. The chain's CDR3 is CASSQELLPRRGGYTF. CDR3 sequence (DNA): TGTGCCAGCAGCCAAGAATTGTTGCCAAGAAGGGGCGGCTACACCTTC.

This chain uses TRBV7-3 with TRBJ2-7; the match to TRBD1 covers 7 bases. This CDR3 has 15 amino acids. CDR1 and CDR2 (germline): SGHTA, FQGTGA. Trimming at V came to 4 bases and at J to 3 bases, leaving 9 bases not matched to a gene. The CDR3 here is CASSSAGTAFYEQYF. In DNA, the CDR3 is TGTGCCAGCAGCTCCGCCGGGACAGCGTTCTACGAGCAGTACTTC.

The V and J genes are TRBV21-1 and TRBJ1-2; the table's D call, TRBD1, has no DNA check behind it. TRBV21-1 is shown as a pseudogene. The CDR3 is 12 amino acids. The CDR3 region is CASRLTRYGYTF. CDR3 DNA sequence: TGTGCCAGCAGACTCACCAGGTACGGCTACACCTTC.

This chain uses TRBV10-3 with TRBJ2-3, with 9 bases matching TRBD2. Germline V gene sequence: CDR1 ENHRY, CDR2 SYGVKD. CDR3 size: 15 residues. Trimming at V came to 5 bases and at J to 0 bases, leaving 3 bases not matched to a gene. CDR3 coding DNA: TGTGCCATCAGTAGCGGGAGGCCTAGCACAGATACGCAGTATTTT. Amino acid sequence: CAISSGRPSTDTQYF.

The rearrangement joins TRBV28 to TRBJ2-1; 7 positions match TRBD1. There are 18 residues in the CDR3. Germline loops: CDR1 MDHEN, CDR2 SYDVKM. The V gene end was trimmed by 2 bases and the J gene end by 0 bases; junction bases not matched to a gene: 10. The CDR3 loop reads CASSLRRPGQSSYNEQFF. CDR3 DNA sequence: TGTGCCAGCAGTTTACGGAGACCGGGACAGAGCTCCTACAATGAGCAGTTCTTC.

This chain connects TRBV6-5 to TRBJ2-5; D is possibly TRBD1 or TRBD2 (5 bases each). V lost 5 bases and J lost 2, with 15 bases in between. The CDR3 runs 15 residues. Germline V gene data show CDR1 as MNHEY and CDR2 as SVGAGI. In nucleotides, the CDR3 is TGTGCCAGCAGTCCCGGGGAAAGGGGACAAGAGACCCAGTACTTC. Its translation is CASSPGERGQETQYF.